Sequencing of this T cell receptor beta chain was carried out in a study of T cell clonotyping in hematopoietic cell transplantation. Study findings and constraints: Few recipient clonotypes overlapped donors; over 95% were de novo at given depth. Pathologically expanded recipient clonotypes increased progressively from day 30 to day 180 as diversity fell.

Regarding this clone: Its antigen is currently unknown.

The germline V gene has CDR1 SGHTA and CDR2 FQGNSA. V was cut by 4 bases and J by 5 bases, with 11 bases left in between. CDR3 length: 13 residues. Assay used: immunoSEQ multiplex PCR; TCRdb lists only in-frame clones, some missing. The repertoire holds about 27,000 clones, with under 97% as singletons. Specimen: peripheral blood mononuclear cells. The receptor comes from a man between 50 and 59 years old in good health. Some clones in this sample may be carry-over from other donors' samples. This chain uses TRBV7-2 with TRBJ1-2, with unresolved D. In nucleotides, the CDR3 is TGTGCCAGCAGCTCAGGACGGATTTATGGCTACACCTTC. Amino acid sequence: CASSSGRIYGYTF.